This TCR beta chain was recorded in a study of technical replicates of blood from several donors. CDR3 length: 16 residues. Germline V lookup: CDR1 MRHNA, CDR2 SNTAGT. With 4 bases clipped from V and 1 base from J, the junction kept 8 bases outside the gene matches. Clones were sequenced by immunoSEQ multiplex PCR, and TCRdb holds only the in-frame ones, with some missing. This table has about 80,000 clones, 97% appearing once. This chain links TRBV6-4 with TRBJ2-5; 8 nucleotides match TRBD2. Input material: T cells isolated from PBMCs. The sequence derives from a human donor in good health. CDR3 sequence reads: CASSVRAGGPQETQYF. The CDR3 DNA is TGTGCCAGCAGTGTTCGGGCGGGAGGCCCCCAAGAGACCCAGTACTTC.